At least ten counts were recorded for the clone carrying this TCR beta chain. Its antigen is not known. The data are from a study of response to subunit inactivated influenza vaccine. TCRdb re-called the RT-PCR reads with MiXCR, one entry per CDR3 protein. In the table there are 800,000 to 1,000,000 distinct CDR3 sequences, 21% of which are singletons. Study conclusions and caveats: After each seasonal influenza vaccination, few new T cells are recruited, the authors suggested.

The receptor was isolated from a man in his fifties who received an inactivated influenza vaccine. This sample comprised PBMCs from blood, obtained 5 to 6 days after vaccination.

The CDR3 DNA is TGCAGCGTTTCCCCGCGGGGGAGGGCCGTCCCAGATACGCAGTATTTT. It translates to CSVSPRGRAVPDTQYF. The chain uses TRBV29-1 and TRBJ2-3; TRBD2 matches 7 bases. The CDR3 has 16 residues. Germline V gene data show CDR1 as SQVTM and CDR2 as ANQGSEA. The V gene end was trimmed by 5 bases and the J gene end by 4 bases; junction bases not matched to a gene: 15.